Presented here are 9 T cell receptor beta chains from one specimen sequenced in a study of blood T cell repertoires in COVID-19. Clones were read by immunoSEQ multiplex PCR, and TCRdb kept only the in-frame ones, dropping some. The sample includes approximately 130,000 clones, roughly 82% seen only once; the top ten take about an eighth. The material sequenced was peripheral blood. The receptors were gathered from a human donor in a cohort sampled during active COVID-19.

This sequence joins TRBV19 and TRBJ2-3, with D perhaps matching TRBD2 (6 bases). CDR1 and CDR2 (germline): LNHDA, SQIVND (reference sequence). This CDR3 has 15 amino acids. The V gene lost 4 bases and the J gene lost 3 bases, with 14 bases spanning the gap. For the CDR3, the DNA is TGTGCCAGTAGTAGGGCCAAGGGGAGGACAGATACGCAGTATTTT. This gives the protein CASSRAKGRTDTQYF.

The chain employs TRBV5-1 and TRBJ1-6; 9 bases map to TRBD1. This CDR3 region has 16 residues. With V trimmed by 3 bases and J by 5 bases, 6 bases remained unmatched. Germline lookup yields CDR1 SGHRS and CDR2 YFSETQ. The CDR3 reads CASSWGDRVHNSPLHF. CDR3 sequence (DNA): TGCGCCAGCAGCTGGGGGGACAGGGTCCATAATTCACCCCTCCACTTT.

The V gene is TRBV18, the J gene TRBJ1-6; 9 bases align to TRBD1. V lost 3 bases and J lost 8; bases outside the gene matches: 5. CDR3 length: 15 amino acids. Per germline, CDR1 KGHSH and CDR2 LQKENI. The DNA of the CDR3 is TGTGCCAGCTCACCCGGGACAGGGAGCGATTCACCCCTCCACTTT. Translation: CASSPGTGSDSPLHF. The full variable domain, rest sourced from reference TRBV18 and TRBJ1-6, is NAGVMQNPRHLVRRRGQEARLRCSPMKGHSHVYWYRQLPEEGLKFMVYLQKENIIDESGMPKERFSAEFPKEGPSILRIQQVVRGDSAAYFCASSPGTGSDSPLHFGNGTRLTVT.

The chain recombines TRBV6-5 with TRBJ2-7; TRBD1 might be the D (6 bases). Germline CDR1 MNHEY, CDR2 SVGAGI. The CDR3 is 16 residues long. The V end lost 0 bases, the J end lost 6 bases, and 18 bases lay between the germline ends. DNA of the CDR3: TGTGCCAGCAGTTACTCGCTGGGGTGGGGGCAGTCCGAGCAGTACTTC. This encodes CASSYSLGWGQSEQYF.

This chain links TRBV6-5 with TRBJ2-7; TRBD1 matches at 7 bases. The germline gives CDR1 MNHEY, CDR2 SVGAGI. The CDR3 runs 14 residues. Trimming removed 6 bases from V and 2 bases from J; junction bases left unmatched: 7. The CDR3 sequence: CASRKQGFPYEQYF. CDR3 DNA sequence: TGTGCCAGCAGGAAACAGGGGTTCCCCTACGAGCAGTACTTC.

In its sample, this clone was seen once. The V call is TRBV4-2, the J call TRBJ2-7; a weak D match, TRBD2 (6 bases). The CDR3 runs to 13 residues. Trimming left V 4 bases short and J 7 bases short, with 14 bases between. CDR1 is LGHNA and CDR2 is YNFKEQ in the germline V gene. Written as DNA, the CDR3 is TGTGCCAGCAGCCCAGACAGCGGGTGGGAGCAGTACTTC. Residues: CASSPDSGWEQYF.

The chain recombines TRBV29-1 with TRBJ2-5; weak D call: TRBD1 (7 bases). CDR3 length: 13 residues. The V and J ends lost 3 bases and 5 bases respectively, with 13 bases between them. CDR1 and CDR2 from the germline V gene are SQVTM and ANQGSEA. Here the CDR3 DNA reads TGCAGCGTTGAGGAGGGGGCAGGGGAGACCCAGTACTTC. Protein: CSVEEGAGETQYF.

The chain combines TRBV11-3 with TRBJ2-1; 8 bases agree with TRBD1. After removal of 4 bases from V and 5 bases from J, the junction contained 7 bases not matched to a gene. This CDR3 contains 15 residues. Per the germline V gene, CDR1 is SGHNT and CDR2 is YENEEA. The CDR3 coding sequence is TGTGCCAGCAGCTCCGGACAGGGTGGCAACAATGAGCAGTTCTTC. Residues: CASSSGQGGNNEQFF.

The genes are TRBV19 and TRBJ2-2, with TRBD1 matching 7 bases. Germline lookup yields CDR1 LNHDA and CDR2 SQIVND (reference sequence). The CDR3 loop spans 11 amino acids. V dropped 9 bases and J dropped 7; count of bases not matched to a gene: 2. The CDR3 nucleotides are TGTGCCAGCACAGGGGTCGGGGAGCTGTTTTTT. Protein sequence: CASTGVGELFF.